A single sample gave rise to the 3 T cell receptor beta chains below, sequenced in a study of CD8+ T cells in alopecia areata. Reverse transcribed after extraction, RNA yielded cDNA as the sequencing template. Only in-frame clones appear in the TCRdb table, and some are missing; sequencing was by immunoSEQ multiplex PCR. Of 150,000 or so clones listed, 45% to 50% are singletons. Sequences were derived from CD8+ T cells sorted from blood, sampled at week 0. The receptors were sampled from a human donor with alopecia areata.

In this sample, this clone turned up many times. This rearrangement joins TRBV7-6 to TRBJ1-2; D unclear. The CDR3 length is 17 residues. Germline lookup yields CDR1 SGHVS and CDR2 FNYEAQ. The ends were cut back, 0 bases at V and 3 bases at J, with 17 bases in the middle. Written as DNA, the CDR3 is TGTGCCAGCAGCTTAGCGGAGTTCGACGGGTTCGACTATGGCTACACCTTC. It specifies CASSLAEFDGFDYGYTF.

This clone was detected only once. This chain uses TRBV4-3 with TRBJ2-5, with D tentatively TRBD2 (6 bases). The length of the CDR3 is 14 residues. Per the germline V gene, CDR1 is LGHNA and CDR2 is YSLEER. V was cut by 1 base and J by 4 bases, with 10 bases left in between. The DNA for the CDR3 is TGCGCCAGCAGCCAAGTCGGAGGGGTAGAGACCCAGTACTTC. This encodes CASSQVGGVETQYF.

The V and J genes are TRBV29-1 and TRBJ1-1; D ambiguous. V was shortened by 6 bases and J by 0 bases, with 11 bases between the two germline ends. The germline V gene has CDR1 SQVTM and CDR2 ANQGSEA. The CDR3 is made up of 13 amino acids. CDR3 in amino acids: CSVDGVMNTEAFF. The DNA for the CDR3 is TGCAGCGTCGACGGGGTAATGAACACTGAAGCTTTCTTT.